Shown below are 12 T cell receptor beta chains from a single sample sequenced in a study of glioma-infiltrating T cells. TCR alpha and beta CDR3 regions were amplified from RNA using iRepertoire nested multiplex PCR. Each CDR3 protein is one row after TCRdb ran MiXCR on the multiplex PCR reads. This table holds roughly 120,000 distinct CDR3 sequences, roughly 20% found once. Material for sequencing was glioma tissue, nonneoplastic brain tissue, or PBMCs (not recorded which). Receptors originate from a human donor with low-grade glioma or glioblastoma, undergoing nonglioma brain surgery, or in good health (not recorded which).

In this sample, this clonotype turned up once. This may come from a read error, since a much larger clone is one base off. The chain is built from TRBV10-3 and TRBJ1-1; D not certain. Germline assignment: CDR1 ENHRY and CDR2 SYGVKD. The CDR3 is 13 residues long. The V end lost 11 bases, the J end lost 3 bases, and 16 bases lay between the germline ends. The CDR3 bases are TGTGCCTCAGGAAGGGAGGTGGACACTGAAGCTTTCTTT. The encoded protein is CASGREVDTEAFF.

A word on this clonotype: A much more abundant neighbour one base away suggests this may be a read error. This rearrangement joins TRBV24-1 to TRBJ2-3; D is unclear. CDR3 size: 15 residues. Germline CDR1 is KGHDR and CDR2 is SFDVKD. Trimming left V 5 bases short and J 0 bases short, with 11 bases between. The CDR3: CATSGKTTSTDTQYF. As DNA, the CDR3 is TGTGCCACCAGTGGCAAGACCACTAGCACAGATACGCAGTATTTT.

The chain has TRBV30 and TRBJ2-5; a weak D match, TRBD2 (6 bases). V was shortened by 1 base and J by 2 bases, with 8 bases between the two germline ends. The CDR3 totals 13 residues. Germline lookup yields CDR1 GTSNPN and CDR2 SVGIG (reference sequence). This CDR3 reads CAWSGDFQETQYF. The CDR3 DNA sequence: TGTGCCTGGAGTGGGGACTTTCAAGAGACCCAGTACTTC.

This clonotype was seen a handful of times. The chain is built from TRBV19 and TRBJ1-3; D is possibly TRBD1 (6 bases). CDR1 LNHDA and CDR2 SQIVND come from the germline V gene (reference sequence). The CDR3 contains 13 residues. Trimming took 10 bases from V and 4 from J, leaving 14 bases between them. The DNA for the CDR3 is TGTGCCACCCAGGGGTCTGCCGGAAACACCATATATTTT. It encodes CATQGSAGNTIYF.

In regard to this clonotype: A read error may be the cause here, since a much bigger clone is one base away. V usage is TRBV6-6 and J usage is TRBJ1-5, with 10 bases that match TRBD1. The CDR3 extends over 15 amino acids. Germline-derived CDR1 and CDR2 are MNHNY and SVGAGI (reference sequence). The CDR3 DNA is TGTGCCAGCAGTTTCGACAGGGACAGGGGTCAGCTCCAGCATTTT. This sequence encodes CASSFDRDRGQLQHF.

This clonotype was observed at least ten times. The V gene is TRBV20-1, the J gene TRBJ2-7; 13 bases agree with TRBD2. CDR3 length equals 16 residues. In germline, CDR1 is DFQATT, CDR2 SNEGSKA (reference sequence). After removal of 5 bases from V and 0 bases from J, the junction contained 7 bases not matched to a gene. The CDR3 protein is CSARLAGGKSSYEQYF. CDR3 in DNA: TGCAGTGCTCGACTAGCGGGAGGAAAAAGCTCCTACGAGCAGTACTTC.

Remarks on this clonotype: This could be a read error, since a much larger clone is one nucleotide away. The chain combines TRBV10-3 with TRBJ2-7; D is ambiguous. V dropped 4 bases and J dropped 3 bases, with 13 bases sitting between them. The germline gives CDR1 ENHRY, CDR2 SYGVKD. This CDR3 is 14 amino acids long. CDR3 nucleotide sequence: TGTGCCATCAGTGCGTTTACCAGCTACTACGAGCAGTACTTC. This translates into CAISAFTSYYEQYF.

The chain recombines TRBV7-3 with TRBJ2-5; TRBD1 aligns across 7 bases. The germline CDR1 and CDR2 sequences are SGHTA and FQGTGA. V lost 5 bases to trimming and J lost 7 bases; unmatched junction nucleotides: 7. There are 13 residues in the CDR3. The CDR3 DNA follows: TGTGCCAGCAGCATCGACAGGGACGGGACCCAGTACTTC. This sequence encodes CASSIDRDGTQYF.

Worth noting for this clonotype: A much larger clone lies a single base off, so this may be a read error. This chain uses TRBV2 with TRBJ1-6; tentatively, D is TRBD1 (6 bases). The V end was cut by 6 bases, the J end by 14 bases, with 17 bases between. This CDR3 contains 13 residues. The germline V gene encodes CDR1 SNHLY and CDR2 FYNNEI. This CDR3 is CASRTGSLSALHF. The DNA for the CDR3 is TGTGCCAGCAGGACAGGCAGTTTGTCAGCCCTCCACTTT.

The sample holds many counts of this clonotype. The J gene is TRBJ1-5, the V gene TRBV15, with 10 bases that match TRBD1. Germline V CDR1 and CDR2: LNHNV, YYDKDF (reference sequence). The CDR3 loop spans 17 amino acids. The trim removed 4 bases at V and 4 bases at J, leaving 10 bases unmatched. The CDR3: CATSTRTGGLQNQPQHF. As DNA, the CDR3 is TGTGCCACCAGCACGCGGACAGGGGGTTTACAAAATCAGCCCCAGCATTTT.

This clonotype appeared a few times. The gene calls are TRBV7-9 and TRBJ2-7; 14 nucleotides align to TRBD2. The CDR3 is 17 amino acids. Per germline, CDR1 SEHNR and CDR2 FQNEAQ (reference sequence). Germline trimming cut 5 bases from V and 6 bases from J; bases unmatched to any gene: 12. CDR3 in DNA: TGTGCCAGCAGCCCACAGATGGGGACTAGCGGGAGATTCGAGCAGTACTTC. Protein: CASSPQMGTSGRFEQYF.

This clonotype has just a few counts. V and J are TRBV29-1 and TRBJ1-2, with D hard to call. Trimming took 3 bases from V and 5 from J, leaving 10 bases between them. The CDR3 is 12 amino acids. The germline V gene encodes CDR1 SQVTM and CDR2 ANQGSEA. The CDR3 loop reads CSVEDSGYGYTF. The DNA of the CDR3 is TGCAGCGTTGAGGACTCGGGGTATGGCTACACCTTC.